This T cell receptor beta chain comes out of a study of beta chain features in type 1 diabetes. Turning to the study itself: Sorted cells from all samples, numbering fewer than 120,000,000, were examined.

The sample holds a few counts of this clone. Its antigen is not identified. V dropped 5 bases and J dropped 5 bases, with 18 bases sitting between them. The CDR3 covers 15 residues. Germline loops: CDR1 SGHTA, CDR2 FQGNSA. Study results and caveats: Across all four CD4+ subsets, people with type 1 diabetes showed modestly shorter TCRB CDR3s. Equally in patients and controls, shorter templates might have been favored by PCR.

Reverse transcription of all isolated RNA meant that expressed TCRB transcripts were sequenced. Repertoires were generated with immunoSEQ multiplex PCR, while TCRdb's copy carries only in-frame clones and drops some. The table records 600,000 or so clones, roughly 12% of them present only once. Sorting based on CD45RO/CCR7/CD25/CD127/CD95/CD27 separated CD4+ naive, central memory, regulatory and stem cell-like memory cells. Purity exceeded 98% in all sorted populations. The sample consisted of naive CD4+ T cells from blood. The chain combines TRBV7-2 with TRBJ1-1, with D unresolved. The clonotype was recovered from a young man with type 1 diabetes. Written as DNA, the CDR3 is TGTGCCAGCAGCAGTCGAGCATGGGGTTTTACTGAAGCTTTCTTT. Translated: CASSSRAWGFTEAFF.